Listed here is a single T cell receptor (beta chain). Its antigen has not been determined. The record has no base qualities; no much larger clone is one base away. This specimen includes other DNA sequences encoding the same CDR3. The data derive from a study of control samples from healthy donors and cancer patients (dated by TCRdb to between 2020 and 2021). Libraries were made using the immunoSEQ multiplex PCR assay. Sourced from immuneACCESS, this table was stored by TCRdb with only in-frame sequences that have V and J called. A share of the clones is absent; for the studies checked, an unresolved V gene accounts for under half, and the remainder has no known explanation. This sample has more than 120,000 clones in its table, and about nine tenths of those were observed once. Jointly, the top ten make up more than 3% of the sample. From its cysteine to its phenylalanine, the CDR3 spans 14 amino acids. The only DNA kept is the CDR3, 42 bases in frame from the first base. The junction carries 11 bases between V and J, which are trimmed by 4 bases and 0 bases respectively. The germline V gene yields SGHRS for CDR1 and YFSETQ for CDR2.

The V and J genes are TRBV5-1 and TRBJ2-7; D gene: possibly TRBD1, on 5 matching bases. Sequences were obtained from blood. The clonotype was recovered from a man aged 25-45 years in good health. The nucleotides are TGCGCCAGCAGCCTTGACAGAGGCTCCTACGAGCAGTACTTC. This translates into CASSLDRGSYEQYF.